This T cell receptor beta chain was observed in a study of T cell responses to AZD1222 COVID-19 vaccine. Broader study findings: Spike-specific TCR breadth and depth were elevated following two AZD1222 doses.

Sequenced by immunoSEQ multiplex PCR; TCRdb stores in-frame clones only, minus some. The sample gives around 58,000 clones, roughly 90% of which show up once; around 15% is in the top ten. For this clone: Antigen specificity is unknown.

The length of the CDR3 is 13 residues. V dropped 7 bases and J dropped 5; count of bases not matched to a gene: 5. Germline CDR1 and CDR2: MNHEY and SVGAGI. This TCR came from an adult who received the AZD1222 COVID-19 vaccine. The sample here was peripheral blood, taken 28 days after the second AZD1222 dose. V usage is TRBV6-5 and J usage is TRBJ1-1; the match to TRBD1 covers 9 bases. This chain's CDR3 is CASTRTGVTEAFF. CDR3 sequence (DNA): TGTGCCAGCACTAGGACAGGGGTAACTGAAGCTTTCTTT.